One sample yielded the 23 T cell receptor beta chains listed below, sequenced in a study of early T cells in non-severe SARS-CoV-2 infection (dated by TCRdb to the early 2020s). The receptor library was made with 5' RACE. Sequencing relied on a NextSeq 500. The public reads were quality trimmed at Q25 with fastp and then assembled into clones with MiXCR by TCRdb, keeping productive beta chains. CDR3 protein sequences are deduplicated, and each keeps its most common genes and DNA. A total of about 64,000 distinct CDR3 sequences appear in this sample, around 11% of them only once. The top ten clones comprise 2.5% to 3.5% of the sample. This specimen was whole blood, taken at baseline. All receptors derive from an adult who was a healthcare worker with PCR-confirmed SARS-CoV-2 infection or an uninfected control (not recorded which).

This clonotype was detected ten times or more. V is TRBV6-1 and J is TRBJ2-1; D is unclear. Germline V lookup: CDR1 MNHNS, CDR2 SASEGT. The V gene lost 4 bases and the J gene lost 16 bases, with 14 bases spanning the gap. The CDR3 is 11 residues long. The CDR3 protein is CASSAGQVLFF. CDR3 coding DNA: TGTGCCAGCAGTGCCGGGCAGGTTTTATTCTTC.

This clonotype was seen a few times. The chain is built from TRBV5-1 and TRBJ2-3; D is uncertain. CDR3 length equals 16 residues. Looked up from germline, CDR1 is SGHRS and CDR2 is YFSETQ. Trimming took 0 bases from V and 1 from J, leaving 12 bases between them. The CDR3 nucleotides read TGCGCCAGCAGCTTGGCGGCAGGAGCCCGCACAGATACGCAGTATTTT. It encodes CASSLAAGARTDTQYF.

The CDR3 loop is CASSQVEGQQAFF. CDR3 nucleotide sequence: TGCGCCAGCAGCCAAGTAGAGGGACAACAAGCTTTCTTT. The chain couples TRBV4-3 to TRBJ1-1, with D possibly matching TRBD1 (6 bases). There are 13 residues in the CDR3. Per germline, CDR1 LGHNA and CDR2 YSLEER. V lost 1 base to trimming and J lost 9 bases, with 12 bases between them.

This clonotype was observed a handful of times. The chain links TRBV20-1 to TRBJ2-5, with 9 bases aligning to TRBD2. CDR3 length: 14 amino acids. The J segment lost 5 bases and the V segment lost 1 base, leaving 5 bases of the junction unmatched. Germline values: CDR1 DFQATT, CDR2 SNEGSKA (reference sequence). Written as DNA, the CDR3 is TGCAGTGCTAGAGCTGGCGGGGGGGTGGAGACCCAGTACTTC. Protein sequence: CSARAGGGVETQYF.

The chain combines TRBV12-3 or TRBV12-4 with TRBJ2-3; D remains unclear. V was cut by 5 bases and J by 1 base, with 10 bases left in between. The CDR3 loop spans 14 amino acids. The CDR3 region is CASSTMVGTDTQYF. DNA of the CDR3: TGTGCCAGCAGTACGATGGTGGGCACAGATACGCAGTATTTT.

This clonotype was recorded many times. This sequence joins TRBV7-9 and TRBJ2-1; D may be TRBD2 (5 bases). The CDR3 consists of 12 residues. V shed 7 bases and J shed 10 bases, with 14 bases lying between them. Germline lookup yields CDR1 SEHNR and CDR2 FQNEAQ (reference sequence). The CDR3 here is CASTQKVAEQFF. The CDR3 nucleotides are TGTGCCAGCACCCAAAAGGTAGCGGAGCAGTTCTTC. The variable domain in full, with the rest retrieved from reference TRBV7-9 and TRBJ2-1, is DTGVSQNPRHKITKRGQNVTFRCDPISEHNRLYWYRQTLGQGPEFLTYFQNEAQLEKSRLLSDRFSAERPKGSFSTLEIQRTEQGDSAMYLCASTQKVAEQFFGPGTRLTVL.

This clonotype has just a few counts. The chain combines TRBV12-2 with TRBJ2-7; the table assigns TRBD1, which was not confirmed against the DNA. TRBV12-2 counts as a pseudogene. This CDR3 region has 15 residues. CDR3 in DNA: TGTGCAAGTCGCTTGCCGGGACAGGCACCTTACGAGCAGTACTTC. Translated: CASRLPGQAPYEQYF.

This clonotype was recorded many times. Germline and junction disagree at one end, which may indicate a read error. The gene calls are TRBV7-7 and TRBJ2-5; no reliable D call. The CDR3 totals 14 residues. CDR1 is SSHAT, CDR2 FNYEAQ, per germline (reference sequence). The CDR3 nucleotides read TGTGCTAGCAGCTTAGGACGGAACCAAGAGACCCAGTACTTC. It encodes CASSLGRNQETQYF. The full variable domain, in which reference TRBV7-7 and TRBJ2-5 provide the parts outside the CDR3, is GAGVSQSPRYKVTKRGQDVTLRCDPISSHATLYWYQQALGQGPEFLTYFNYEAQPDKSGLPSDRFSAERPEGSISTLTIQRTEQRDSAMYRCASSLGRNQETQYFGPGTRLLVL.

This clonotype was counted at least ten times. The CDR3, as DNA: TGTGCCAGCAGTTTATCGGCTAGCGGGGGGGCAGAGCAGTACTTC. Its translation: CASSLSASGGAEQYF. The gene calls are TRBV28 and TRBJ2-7; TRBD2 aligns across 12 bases. This CDR3 has 15 residues. V trimming: 1 base; J trimming: 7 bases; junction bases outside the gene matches: 5. Germline assignment: CDR1 MDHEN and CDR2 SYDVKM.

The gene calls are TRBV7-3 and TRBJ2-5; 8 bases agree with TRBD2. V was pared by 3 bases and J by 3 bases, with 6 bases of the junction left unmatched. Germline V gene lookup returns CDR1 SGHTA and CDR2 FQGTGA. The CDR3 has 15 amino acids. DNA of the CDR3: TGTGCCAGCAGCTTGACCGGGACTAGGGAAGAGACCCAGTACTTC. It encodes CASSLTGTREETQYF.

This clonotype was seen only a few times. V usage is TRBV7-9 and J usage is TRBJ2-7; D is ambiguous. V was pared by 4 bases and J by 1 base, with 8 bases between. Germline V gives CDR1 SEHNR, CDR2 FQNEAQ (reference sequence). This CDR3 comprises 13 residues. The CDR3 spells CASSSTASYEQYF. The CDR3 coding sequence is TGTGCCAGCAGCTCTACCGCGTCCTACGAGCAGTACTTC.

The chain combines TRBV5-1 with TRBJ1-1, with D possibly TRBD1 on 6 matching bases. Germline lookup yields CDR1 SGHRS and CDR2 YFSETQ. The V and J ends lost 3 bases and 0 bases respectively, with 15 bases between them. This CDR3 has 16 residues. The CDR3 spells CASSSQGGALNTEAFF. CDR3 coding DNA: TGCGCCAGCAGCTCCCAAGGGGGGGCTTTGAACACTGAAGCTTTCTTT.

In its sample, this clonotype was seen many times. The rearrangement uses TRBV7-9 and TRBJ1-4; D is unclear. This CDR3 has 11 amino acids. Germline CDR1 SEHNR, CDR2 FQNEAQ (reference sequence). V was pared by 3 bases and J by 7 bases, with 3 bases between. CDR3 DNA sequence: TGTGCCAGCAGCTTCGGTGAAAAACTGTTTTTT. It specifies CASSFGEKLFF.

This clonotype was counted only a few times. The genes are TRBV12-3 or TRBV12-4 and TRBJ1-6; no clear D gene. V was shortened by 4 bases and J by 5 bases, with 9 bases between the two germline ends. The CDR3 has 14 residues. The CDR3 DNA follows: TGTGCCAGCAGTTCCAGGCTAGATAATTCACCCCTCCACTTT. It codes for CASSSRLDNSPLHF.

This clonotype was seen a handful of times. The CDR3, as DNA: TGTGCCAGCAGCTGGTCCGGGGCGAATTCACCCCTCCACTTT. This translates into CASSWSGANSPLHF. The gene calls are TRBV5-6 and TRBJ1-6, with TRBD1 as a possible D gene (5 bases). Deletions cut 3 bases from V and 7 bases from J, with 11 bases between. Germline CDR1 is SGHDT and CDR2 is YYEEEE. This CDR3 comprises 14 residues.

This sequence joins TRBV6-1 and TRBJ1-2; D may be TRBD1 (5 bases). Germline CDR1 reads MNHNS; CDR2 reads SASEGT. The germline V and J ends were trimmed by 2 bases and 8 bases, with 18 bases remaining between them. The CDR3 contains 15 residues. CDR3 in amino acids: CASSEKGVSVLGYTF. Here the CDR3 DNA reads TGTGCCAGCAGTGAAAAAGGGGTATCAGTTCTGGGCTACACCTTC.

The V and J genes are TRBV11-2 and TRBJ2-5; D remains unclear. V was shortened by 6 bases and J by 3 bases, with 11 bases between the two germline ends. This CDR3 is built from 13 residues. CDR1 is SGHAT, CDR2 FQNNGV, per germline. Here the CDR3 reads CASSFTRKETQYF. The CDR3 nucleotides are TGTGCCAGCAGTTTTACAAGAAAAGAGACCCAGTACTTC.

This chain links TRBV20-1 with TRBJ2-5; 10 nucleotides line up with TRBD2. This CDR3 spans 17 amino acids. The V gene's germline CDR1 is DFQATT and CDR2 SNEGSKA (reference sequence). Trimming cost V 5 bases and J 4 bases; bases outside gene matches: 16. In DNA form, the CDR3 reads TGCAGTGCTGTTATCCGGGGTAGCGGGGGGTATGGAGAGACCCAGTACTTC. The encoded protein is CSAVIRGSGGYGETQYF.

This chain links TRBV6-5 with TRBJ2-7; D may correspond to TRBD1 or TRBD2 (5 bases each). The CDR3 totals 15 residues. CDR1 and CDR2 (germline): MNHEY, SVGAGI. V lost 5 bases and J 3 bases, leaving 17 bases between the germline ends. The CDR3 here is CASSERAGGHYEQYF. CDR3 sequence (DNA): TGTGCCAGCAGTGAACGAGCAGGAGGACACTACGAGCAGTACTTC.

This clonotype was detected only a few times. The V gene is TRBV11-2, the J gene TRBJ2-3, with TRBD2 matching 10 bases. Germline loops: CDR1 SGHAT, CDR2 FQNNGV. The CDR3 sequence is 17 residues long. V lost 5 bases, J lost 0 bases, and 8 bases stayed unmatched. The CDR3 bases are TGTGCCAGCAGCCGAAACAGCGGGGGGGTTAGCACAGATACGCAGTATTTT. As protein: CASSRNSGGVSTDTQYF.

This clonotype has ten or more counts. The CDR3 protein is CASSVDGGTDTQYF. For the CDR3, the DNA is TGTGCCAGCAGCGTAGACGGGGGCACAGATACGCAGTATTTT. The chain couples TRBV9 to TRBJ2-3, with D maybe TRBD2 (5 bases). V lost 0 bases and J 1 base, leaving 6 bases between the germline ends. Germline loops: CDR1 SGDLS, CDR2 YYNGEE. There are 14 residues in the CDR3.

The chain recombines TRBV6-2 or TRBV6-3 with TRBJ2-7, with TRBD2 matching 7 bases. The CDR3 extends over 13 amino acids. The J segment lost 6 bases and the V segment lost 2 bases, leaving 4 bases of the junction unmatched. Germline values: CDR1 MNHEY, CDR2 SVGEGT. The chain's CDR3 is CASSYVGGREQYF. For the CDR3, the DNA is TGTGCCAGCAGTTACGTGGGAGGGCGCGAGCAGTACTTC.

This clonotype was observed at least ten times. The chain links TRBV29-1 to TRBJ2-5, with a weak D call TRBD2 (6 bases). The CDR3 is made up of 12 amino acids. With 7 bases removed from V and 7 bases from J, the gap between germline ends came to 16 bases. CDR1 is SQVTM and CDR2 is ANQGSEA in the germline V gene. The CDR3 reads CSEGTPGGTQYF. In DNA, the CDR3 is TGCAGCGAGGGGACTCCGGGCGGGACCCAGTACTTC.